This TCR beta chain was captured in a study of T cell changes during pregnancy in multiple sclerosis. Repertoires were generated with immunoSEQ multiplex PCR, while TCRdb's copy carries only in-frame clones and drops some. The sample holds about 68,000 clones; under 95% are singletons and the top ten take around 1.3%. Between the trimmed V and J ends, which lost 3 bases and 10 bases, there was a span of 21 bases. The CDR3 is 15 amino acids. Germline V gives CDR1 SGHAT, CDR2 FQNNGV. This clonotype originated in a female donor in good health, enrolled as a control in a pregnancy study. The V and J genes are TRBV11-2 and TRBJ1-1, with D possibly matching TRBD1 (5 bases). The sequences come from peripheral blood, collected in the second trimester of pregnancy. CDR3 amino acids: CASSLAGRGVQIAFF. The CDR3 bases are TGTGCCAGCAGCTTGGCGGGCCGGGGGGTGCAAATAGCTTTCTTT.